One sample yielded the 2 T cell receptor beta chains listed below, sequenced in a study of T-cell reconstitution after alpha-beta-depleted transplantation in children. This sample's TCRbeta library carried unique molecular identifier barcodes. TCRdb ran MiXCR on the PCR reads and lists one entry per CDR3 protein. Of 150,000 to 250,000 distinct CDR3 sequences listed, about 6% were seen once; the top ten hold around 4.4%. The specimen was PBMCs, collected before TCRalphabeta/CD19-depleted stem cell transplant. The receptors here all came from a girl less than two years old with combined immunodeficiency, due to receive a stem cell transplant.

This clonotype was recorded many times. The chain combines TRBV9 with TRBJ2-1; TRBD1 aligns across 9 bases. Germline CDR1 is SGDLS and CDR2 is YYNGEE. V dropped 3 bases and J dropped 7; count of bases not matched to a gene: 2. This CDR3 has 13 residues. This chain's CDR3 is CASSDGTGNEQFF. The CDR3 DNA follows: TGTGCCAGCAGCGACGGGACAGGGAATGAGCAGTTCTTC.

The gene calls are TRBV20-1 and TRBJ2-2, with D perhaps matching TRBD1 or TRBD2 (5 bases each). The CDR3 is 15 amino acids. V shed 4 bases and J shed 0 bases, with 12 bases lying between them. Germline lookup yields CDR1 DFQATT and CDR2 SNEGSKA (reference sequence). This CDR3 reads CSANEGPTNTGELFF. The CDR3 region has the DNA TGCAGTGCTAACGAGGGGCCTACGAACACCGGGGAGCTGTTTTTT.